This T cell receptor (beta chain) was obtained from a study of cytomegalovirus exposure and HLA in healthy donors. This clone was detected only a few times. The CDR3 runs to 11 residues. Germline values: CDR1 GTSNPN, CDR2 SVGIG (reference sequence). V was trimmed by 1 base and J by 12 bases, leaving 9 bases between them. The PCR used 60 Vbeta and 13 Jbeta primers. Measured with immunoSEQ multiplex PCR; TCRdb has only the in-frame clones, and not every one. The sample holds about 120,000 clones; under 20% are singletons and the top ten take about 3.1%. This receptor was identified in a female donor in good health and CMV-seropositive. The sample was PBMCs. The J gene is TRBJ1-4, the V gene TRBV30; the D gene is possibly TRBD1 (5 bases). CDR3 sequence reads: CAWSGGSQLFF. In nucleotides, the CDR3 is TGTGCCTGGAGTGGGGGCAGTCAACTGTTTTTT.